This T cell receptor (beta chain) was retrieved from a study of monozygotic twins with inflammatory bowel disease. Germline CDR1 and CDR2: SGHTA and FQGNSA. This CDR3 has 15 amino acids. Unsorted whole blood yielded the total RNA, with T cells left unselected. With regard to this clonotype: What it binds is not known.

General study results and limits: Healthy twins showed more clonotype sharing with others than IBD patients, especially patients with disease activity. Differing immunosuppressive treatments may have added variability to patient repertoires.

Researchers used template switching to add UMIs featuring a 6-nucleotide sample barcode. TCRdb re-called the 5' RACE reads; every CDR3 protein appears as one record, without DNA. The listing contains 150,000 to 200,000 distinct CDR3 sequences. J is TRBJ2-1 and V is TRBV7-2. The sample comprised blood. The sequence came from a human donor with ulcerative colitis or Crohn's disease, or a healthy co-twin of an affected twin (not recorded which). CDR3 region: CASSFSGAAGNEQFF.